The clone carrying this TCR beta chain showed up just a few times. Its antigen is not known. This entry belongs to a study of CD8 T cells in ankylosing spondylitis. Construction of TCR beta libraries was performed using quantitative 5'-RACE with molecular barcodes. In TCRdb, the 5' RACE reads were re-called with MiXCR into one record per CDR3 protein. The table lists fewer than 550,000 distinct CDR3 sequences, roughly 5.3% of them singletons. Study-wide results and limits: Fewer than ten highly homologous variants made up a TCR beta motif, and this motif appeared characteristic of ankylosing spondylitis blood. Prior work had noted some motif variants in reactive arthritis blood and synovial fluid. Clones linked to disease were reported to show significant enrichment in matched ankylosing spondylitis synovial fluid.

The specimen sequenced was blood, either unsorted or a sorted T cell fraction (not recorded which). This TCR derives from a male donor with ankylosing spondylitis.

The CDR3 sequence: CSAKRYGTGDNTGELFF. DNA of the CDR3: TGCAGTGCTAAGAGATACGGGACAGGGGACAACACCGGGGAGCTGTTTTTT. The rearrangement joins TRBV20-1 to TRBJ2-2; 10 bases are shared with TRBD1. Per the germline V gene, CDR1 is DFQATT and CDR2 is SNEGSKA (reference sequence). V was pared by 4 bases and J by 2 bases, with 10 bases of the junction left unmatched. This CDR3 has 17 residues.